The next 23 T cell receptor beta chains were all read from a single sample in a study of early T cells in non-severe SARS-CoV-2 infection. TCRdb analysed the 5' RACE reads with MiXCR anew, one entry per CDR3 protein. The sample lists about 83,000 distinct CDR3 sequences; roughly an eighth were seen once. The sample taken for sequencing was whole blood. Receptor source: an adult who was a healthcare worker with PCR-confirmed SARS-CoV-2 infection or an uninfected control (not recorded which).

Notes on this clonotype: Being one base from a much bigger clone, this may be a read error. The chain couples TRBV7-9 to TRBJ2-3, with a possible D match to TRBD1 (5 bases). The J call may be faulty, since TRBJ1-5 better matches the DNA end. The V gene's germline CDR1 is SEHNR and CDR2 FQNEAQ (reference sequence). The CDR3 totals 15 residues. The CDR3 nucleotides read TGTGCCAGCAGCTTAGATGGGGGTTCAACAGATACGCAGCATTTT. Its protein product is CASSLDGGSTDTQHF.

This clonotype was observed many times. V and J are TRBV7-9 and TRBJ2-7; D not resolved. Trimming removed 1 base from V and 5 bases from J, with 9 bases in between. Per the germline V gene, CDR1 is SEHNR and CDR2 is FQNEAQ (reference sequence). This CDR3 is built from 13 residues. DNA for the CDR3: TGTGCCAGCAGCTTAGGGGCAAGCCACGAGCAGTACTTC. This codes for CASSLGASHEQYF. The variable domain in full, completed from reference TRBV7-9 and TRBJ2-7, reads DTGVSQNPRHKITKRGQNVTFRCDPISEHNRLYWYRQTLGQGPEFLTYFQNEAQLEKSRLLSDRFSAERPKGSFSTLEIQRTEQGDSAMYLCASSLGASHEQYFGPGTRLTVT.

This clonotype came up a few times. The CDR3 DNA follows: TGTGCCAGTAGGGGGAGGACAGGCATCTATGGCTACACCTTC. Encoded protein: CASRGRTGIYGYTF. This chain links TRBV19 with TRBJ1-2; 7 bases agree with TRBD1. CDR1 and CDR2 from the germline V gene are LNHDA and SQIVND (reference sequence). J lost 4 bases, V lost 6 bases, and 8 bases had no gene match. The CDR3 has 14 residues.

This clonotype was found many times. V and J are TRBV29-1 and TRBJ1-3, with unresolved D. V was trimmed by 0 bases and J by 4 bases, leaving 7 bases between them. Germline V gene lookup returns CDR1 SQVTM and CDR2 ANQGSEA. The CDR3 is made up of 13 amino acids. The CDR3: CSVEEGVGNTIYF. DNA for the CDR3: TGCAGCGTTGAAGAAGGAGTGGGAAACACCATATATTTT.

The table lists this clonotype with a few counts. In DNA, the CDR3 is TGTGCCAGCAGTAGCACCGGGACTAGCGTGACCGGGGAGCTGTTTTTT. It specifies CASSSTGTSVTGELFF. The chain employs TRBV27 and TRBJ2-2; 10 nucleotides agree with TRBD2. V trimming: 5 bases; J trimming: 5 bases; junction bases outside the gene matches: 8. This CDR3 is built from 16 residues. CDR1 is MNHEY, CDR2 SMNVEV, per germline (reference sequence).

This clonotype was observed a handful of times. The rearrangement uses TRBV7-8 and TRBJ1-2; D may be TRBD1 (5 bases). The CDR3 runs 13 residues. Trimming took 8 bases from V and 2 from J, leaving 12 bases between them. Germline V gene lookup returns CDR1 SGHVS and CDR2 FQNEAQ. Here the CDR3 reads CASSTGQNYGYTF. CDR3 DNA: TGTGCCAGCTCCACGGGGCAGAACTATGGCTACACCTTC.

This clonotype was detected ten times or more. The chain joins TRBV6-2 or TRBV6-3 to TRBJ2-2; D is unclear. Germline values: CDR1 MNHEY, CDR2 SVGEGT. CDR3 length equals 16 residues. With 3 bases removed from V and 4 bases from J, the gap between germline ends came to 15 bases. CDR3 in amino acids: CASSYGRHSITGELFF. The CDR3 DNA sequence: TGTGCCAGCAGTTATGGCAGACACTCGATCACCGGGGAGCTGTTTTTT.

The CDR3 nucleotides are TGCGCCAGCAGATTCCGGGACTTTTCCGAGAATGAGCAGTTCTTC. This sequence encodes CASRFRDFSENEQFF. This chain uses TRBV5-1 with TRBJ2-1; perhaps TRBD2 as D (6 bases). This CDR3 contains 15 residues. Trimming shortened V by 5 bases and J by 7 bases, and 19 bases separated the two germline ends. Germline V CDR1 and CDR2: SGHRS, YFSETQ.

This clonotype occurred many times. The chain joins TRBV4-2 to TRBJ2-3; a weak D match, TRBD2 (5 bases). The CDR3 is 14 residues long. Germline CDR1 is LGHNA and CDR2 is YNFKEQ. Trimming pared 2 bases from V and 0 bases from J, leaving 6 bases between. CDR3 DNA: TGTGCCAGCAGCCAACAGCGGAGCACAGATACGCAGTATTTT. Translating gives CASSQQRSTDTQYF.

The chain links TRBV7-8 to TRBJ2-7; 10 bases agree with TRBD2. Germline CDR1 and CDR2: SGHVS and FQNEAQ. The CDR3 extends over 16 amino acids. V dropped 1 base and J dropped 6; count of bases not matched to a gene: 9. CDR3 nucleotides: TGTGCCAGCAGCTTAGGGAGTCCTAGCGGGAGTGGCGAGCAGTACTTC. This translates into CASSLGSPSGSGEQYF.

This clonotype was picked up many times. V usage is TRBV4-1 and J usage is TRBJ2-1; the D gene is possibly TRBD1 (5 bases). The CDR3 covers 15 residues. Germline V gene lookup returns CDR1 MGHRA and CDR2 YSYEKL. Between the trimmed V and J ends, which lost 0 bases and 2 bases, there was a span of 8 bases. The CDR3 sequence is CASSQEGRTYNEQFF. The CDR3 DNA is TGCGCCAGCAGCCAAGAGGGGCGGACCTACAATGAGCAGTTCTTC.

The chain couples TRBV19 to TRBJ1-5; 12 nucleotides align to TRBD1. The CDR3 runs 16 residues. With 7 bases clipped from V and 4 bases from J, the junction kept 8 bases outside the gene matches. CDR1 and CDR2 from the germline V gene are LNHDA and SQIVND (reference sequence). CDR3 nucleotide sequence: TGTGCCAGTACACCCCGGGACAGGGGGCAGAATCAGCCCCAGCATTTT. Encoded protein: CASTPRDRGQNQPQHF.

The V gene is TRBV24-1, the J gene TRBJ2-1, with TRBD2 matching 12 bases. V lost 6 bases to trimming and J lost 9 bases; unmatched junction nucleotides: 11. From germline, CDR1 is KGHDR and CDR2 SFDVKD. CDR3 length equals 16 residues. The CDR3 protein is CATSPGLAGGPGEQFF. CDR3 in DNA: TGTGCCACCAGTCCAGGGCTAGCGGGAGGGCCCGGTGAGCAGTTCTTC.

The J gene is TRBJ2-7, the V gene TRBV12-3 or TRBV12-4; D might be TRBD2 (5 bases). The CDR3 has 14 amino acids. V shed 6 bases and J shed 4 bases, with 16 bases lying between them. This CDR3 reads CASSPNGGYYEQYF. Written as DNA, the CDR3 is TGTGCCAGCAGCCCCAATGGAGGATATTACGAGCAGTACTTC.

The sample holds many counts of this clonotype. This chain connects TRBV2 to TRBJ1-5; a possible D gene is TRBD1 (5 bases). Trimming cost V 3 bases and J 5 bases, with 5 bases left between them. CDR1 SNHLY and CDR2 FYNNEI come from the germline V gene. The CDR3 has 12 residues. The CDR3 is CASSDRDQPQHF. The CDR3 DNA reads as TGTGCCAGCAGTGACAGGGATCAGCCCCAGCATTTT.

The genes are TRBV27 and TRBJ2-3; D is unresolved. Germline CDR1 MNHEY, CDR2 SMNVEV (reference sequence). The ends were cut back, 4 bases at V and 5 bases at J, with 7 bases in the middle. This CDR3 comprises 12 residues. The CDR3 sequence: CASSYKGDTQYF. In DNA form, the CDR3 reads TGTGCCAGCAGTTATAAGGGAGATACGCAGTATTTT.

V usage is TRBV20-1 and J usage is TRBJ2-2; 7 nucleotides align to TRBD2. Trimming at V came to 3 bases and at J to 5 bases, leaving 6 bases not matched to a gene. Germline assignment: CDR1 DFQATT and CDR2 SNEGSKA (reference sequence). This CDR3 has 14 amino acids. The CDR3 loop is CSASPASGTGELFF. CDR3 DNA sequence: TGCAGTGCTAGTCCCGCTAGCGGAACCGGGGAGCTGTTTTTT.

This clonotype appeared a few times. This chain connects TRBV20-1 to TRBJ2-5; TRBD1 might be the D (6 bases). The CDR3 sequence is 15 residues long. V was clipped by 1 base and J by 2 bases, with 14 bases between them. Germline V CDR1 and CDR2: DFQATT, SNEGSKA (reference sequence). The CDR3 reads CSARGYRELQETQYF. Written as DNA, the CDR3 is TGCAGTGCTAGAGGATACAGGGAATTGCAAGAGACCCAGTACTTC.

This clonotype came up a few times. The CDR3 DNA follows: TGTGCCAGCAGCCAATATGGCGATCCCTATGGCTACACCTTC. It specifies CASSQYGDPYGYTF. The V gene is TRBV7-9, the J gene TRBJ1-2; D remains ambiguous. Germline assignment: CDR1 SEHNR and CDR2 FQNEAQ (reference sequence). The V gene lost 5 bases and the J gene lost 4 bases, with 14 bases spanning the gap. The length of the CDR3 is 14 residues.

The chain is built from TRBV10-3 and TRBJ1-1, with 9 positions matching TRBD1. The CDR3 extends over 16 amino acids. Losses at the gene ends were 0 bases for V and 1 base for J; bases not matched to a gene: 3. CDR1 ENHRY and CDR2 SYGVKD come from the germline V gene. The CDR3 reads CAISESLQGANTEAFF. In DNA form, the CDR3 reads TGTGCCATCAGTGAGTCATTACAGGGGGCGAACACTGAAGCTTTCTTT.

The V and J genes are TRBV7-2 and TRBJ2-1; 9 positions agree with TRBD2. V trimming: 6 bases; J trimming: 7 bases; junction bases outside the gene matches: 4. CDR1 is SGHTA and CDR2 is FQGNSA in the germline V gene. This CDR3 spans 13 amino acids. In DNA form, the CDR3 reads TGTGCCAGCAGGACTAGCGGCGTTAATGAGCAGTTCTTC. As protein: CASRTSGVNEQFF.

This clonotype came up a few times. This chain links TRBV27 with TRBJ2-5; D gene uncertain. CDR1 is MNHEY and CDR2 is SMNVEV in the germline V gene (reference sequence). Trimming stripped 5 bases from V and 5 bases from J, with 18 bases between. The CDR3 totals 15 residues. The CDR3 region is CASSSRAPHGETQYF. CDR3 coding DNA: TGTGCCAGCAGTAGCAGAGCCCCTCACGGGGAGACCCAGTACTTC.

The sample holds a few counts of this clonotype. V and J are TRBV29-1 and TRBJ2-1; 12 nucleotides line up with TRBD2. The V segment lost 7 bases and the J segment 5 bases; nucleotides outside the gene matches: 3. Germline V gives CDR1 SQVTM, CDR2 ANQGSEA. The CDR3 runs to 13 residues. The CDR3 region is CSGTSGVDNEQFF. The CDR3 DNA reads TGCAGCGGGACTAGCGGGGTCGACAATGAGCAGTTCTTC.